Shown below are 21 T cell receptor beta chains from a single sample sequenced in a study of cytomegalovirus exposure and HLA in healthy donors. Clones were read by immunoSEQ multiplex PCR, and TCRdb kept only the in-frame ones, dropping some. Of about 330,000 clones listed, around 90% were seen once; the top ten hold 0.95% to 1.5%. The sequencing sample was made of PBMCs. These receptors originate from a woman aged 25 to 45 in good health and CMV-seropositive.

This clone appeared once. This chain uses TRBV9 with TRBJ2-3; either TRBD1 or TRBD2 may supply D (6 bases each). V dropped 2 bases and J dropped 0 bases, with 19 bases sitting between them. CDR3 length: 18 amino acids. The germline gives CDR1 SGDLS, CDR2 YYNGEE. The CDR3 here is CASSVPDAGHPSTDTQYF. DNA of the CDR3: TGTGCCAGCAGCGTCCCGGACGCGGGACACCCAAGCACAGATACGCAGTATTTT.

This rearrangement joins TRBV29-1 to TRBJ2-1, with 9 bases lining up with TRBD2. J was trimmed by 7 bases and V by 3 bases; bases with no gene match: 10. CDR1 and CDR2 from the germline V gene are SQVTM and ANQGSEA. The CDR3 totals 15 residues. CDR3 sequence: CSVELRGGRGNEQFF. CDR3 coding DNA: TGCAGCGTTGAGTTGCGGGGCGGGAGGGGTAATGAGCAGTTCTTC.

V and J are TRBV14 and TRBJ2-5; 9 bases are a match to TRBD2. V shed 5 bases, J shed 7 bases, and the junction held 14 bases outside the gene matches. This CDR3 contains 16 residues. Germline V CDR1 and CDR2: SGHDN, FVKESK. In nucleotides, the CDR3 is TGTGCCAGCAGCTTTGCTCCAGCGGGAGGAGGGGGGACCCAGTACTTC. Translated, it gives CASSFAPAGGGGTQYF.

The chain couples TRBV30 to TRBJ1-2; weak D call: TRBD1 (6 bases). Looked up from germline, CDR1 is GTSNPN and CDR2 is SVGIG (reference sequence). CDR3 length equals 18 residues. Trimming left V 4 bases short and J 8 bases short, with 32 bases between. The CDR3 spells CAWITQGAGSAAGQGYTF. The CDR3 region has the DNA TGTGCCTGGATCACACAGGGCGCCGGGTCAGCGGCGGGTCAGGGCTACACCTTC. Looking up the rest from reference TRBV30 and TRBJ1-2 gives the full variable domain: SQTIHQWPATLVQPVGSPLSLECTVEGTSNPNLYWYRQAAGRGLQLLFYSVGIGQISSEVPQNLSASRPQDRQFILSSKKLLLSDSGFYLCAWITQGAGSAAGQGYTFGSGTRLTVV.

The chain couples TRBV10-2 to TRBJ2-7, with D tentatively TRBD2 (6 bases). CDR3 length equals 12 residues. With 5 bases removed from V and 4 bases from J, the gap between germline ends came to 9 bases. Germline lookup yields CDR1 WSHSY and CDR2 SAAADI. The CDR3 loop reads CASSLSGYEQYF. The CDR3 nucleotides are TGCGCCAGCAGTCTTAGCGGATACGAGCAGTACTTC.

This clone has only a few counts. Other DNA sequences from this sample encode an identical CDR3 as well. The chain links TRBV30 to TRBJ1-5; unclear D gene. The V end lost 1 base, the J end lost 1 base, and 5 bases lay between the germline ends. Per the germline V gene, CDR1 is GTSNPN and CDR2 is SVGIG (reference sequence). CDR3 length equals 13 residues. The CDR3 here is CAWSGSSNQPQHF. The CDR3 DNA reads TGTGCCTGGAGTGGGTCCAGCAATCAGCCCCAGCATTTT.

This clone has a handful of counts. The V gene is TRBV2, the J gene TRBJ1-2, with a weak D call TRBD1 (5 bases). The CDR3 spans 14 residues. From germline, CDR1 is SNHLY and CDR2 FYNNEI. V was trimmed by 3 bases and J by 4 bases, leaving 12 bases between them. CDR3 sequence (DNA): TGTGCCAGCAGTGACCGGCAGGGCGGCTATGGCTACACCTTC. Its translation is CASSDRQGGYGYTF. The full variable domain, with the rest looked up from reference TRBV2 and TRBJ1-2, is EPEVTQTPSHQVTQMGQEVILRCVPISNHLYFYWYRQILGQKVEFLVSFYNNEISEKSEIFDDQFSVERPDGSNFTLKIRSTKLEDSAMYFCASSDRQGGYGYTFGSGTRLTVV.

The rearrangement uses TRBV27 and TRBJ1-2; D unresolved. The CDR3 is 15 residues long. The germline gives CDR1 MNHEY, CDR2 SMNVEV (reference sequence). Trimming shortened V by 2 bases and J by 0 bases, and 10 bases separated the two germline ends. CDR3 in DNA: TGTGCCAGCAGTTTAGTCCAGTTTCCTAACTATGGCTACACCTTC. This translates into CASSLVQFPNYGYTF.

This chain joins TRBV5-6 and TRBJ1-1; D perhaps matches TRBD1 (6 bases). Deletions cut 0 bases from V and 8 bases from J, with 11 bases between. This CDR3 has 13 residues. Germline values: CDR1 SGHDT, CDR2 YYEEEE. CDR3 amino acids: CASSLDRDGEAFF. The CDR3 nucleotides are TGTGCCAGCAGCTTGGACAGGGACGGAGAAGCTTTCTTT.

The chain links TRBV5-8 to TRBJ1-1; 9 bases line up with TRBD1. CDR3 length equals 14 residues. CDR1 and CDR2 (germline): SGHTS, YDEGEE. J lost 6 bases, V lost 6 bases, and 9 bases had no gene match. CDR3 protein: CASTHRTGAAEAFF. CDR3 coding DNA: TGTGCCAGCACCCATAGGACAGGGGCGGCTGAAGCTTTCTTT.

The V and J genes are TRBV4-3 and TRBJ1-3, with a tentative D call TRBD1 (5 bases). Germline V gene data show CDR1 as LGHNA and CDR2 as YSLEER. The CDR3 spans 16 residues. With 0 bases removed from V and 4 bases from J, the gap between germline ends came to 13 bases. CDR3 sequence: CASSQDWGSSGNTIYF. CDR3 sequence (DNA): TGCGCCAGCAGCCAAGATTGGGGGAGTAGCGGAAACACCATATATTTT.

This clone was seen only a few times. The V gene is TRBV4-2, the J gene TRBJ2-2; TRBD2 matches 9 bases. V trimming: 0 bases; J trimming: 9 bases; junction bases outside the gene matches: 8. Germline values: CDR1 LGHNA, CDR2 YNFKEQ. The CDR3 is 16 amino acids. As DNA, the CDR3 is TGTGCCAGCAGCCAAGACGGAATAGCGGGAGAAAGGGAGCTGTTTTTT. Its protein is CASSQDGIAGERELFF.

V and J are TRBV10-1 and TRBJ2-4; no reliable D call. Trimming cost V 8 bases and J 8 bases, with 22 bases left between them. Germline V gene sequence: CDR1 WNHNN, CDR2 SYGVQD (reference sequence). CDR3 length: 15 amino acids. The chain's CDR3 is CASGSFGEPIDIQYF. CDR3 DNA: TGCGCCAGCGGAAGCTTCGGAGAGCCTATCGACATTCAGTACTTC.

This sequence joins TRBV4-3 and TRBJ2-7, with 7 bases fitting TRBD1. V was clipped by 2 bases and J by 1 base; unmatched bases: 5. Germline values: CDR1 LGHNA, CDR2 YSLEER. This CDR3 spans 15 amino acids. The CDR3 here is CASSQRTGRSYEQYF. The CDR3 region has the DNA TGCGCCAGCAGCCAAAGGACAGGACGATCCTACGAGCAGTACTTC.

The genes are TRBV15 and TRBJ2-5; the D gene is possibly TRBD1 (5 bases). Germline lookup yields CDR1 LNHNV and CDR2 YYDKDF (reference sequence). The CDR3 is made up of 14 amino acids. V was pared by 0 bases and J by 4 bases, with 9 bases between. CDR3 amino acids: CATSRDQGLETQYF. The CDR3 DNA reads as TGTGCCACCAGCAGAGATCAGGGATTAGAGACCCAGTACTTC.

The chain carries TRBV9 and TRBJ2-2; D unresolved. V lost 4 bases and J lost 8, with 9 bases in between. This CDR3 comprises 12 residues. Germline CDR1 SGDLS, CDR2 YYNGEE. CDR3 in amino acids: CASSPRPGELFF. CDR3 bases: TGTGCCAGCAGCCCGCGACCTGGGGAGCTGTTTTTT.

The rearrangement joins TRBV29-1 to TRBJ2-1; D perhaps matches TRBD1 (6 bases). The ends were cut back, 7 bases at V and 0 bases at J, with 16 bases in the middle. The CDR3 sequence is 15 residues long. Germline V gives CDR1 SQVTM, CDR2 ANQGSEA. CDR3 bases: TGCAGCGCCAGTACAGGGCCCAGCTCCTACAATGAGCAGTTCTTC. It translates to CSASTGPSSYNEQFF.

V and J are TRBV13 and TRBJ2-3; D gene unclear. Germline V gene data show CDR1 as PRHDT and CDR2 as FYEKMQ (reference sequence). The V end lost 5 bases, the J end lost 2 bases, and 17 bases lay between the germline ends. The CDR3 length is 16 residues. CDR3 loop: CASSTDFGRDTDTQYF. DNA of the CDR3: TGTGCCAGCAGCACAGATTTTGGACGAGACACAGATACGCAGTATTTT.

This sequence joins TRBV9 and TRBJ1-3; D remains ambiguous. The CDR3 length is 16 residues. Trimming shortened V by 0 bases and J by 3 bases, and 13 bases separated the two germline ends. CDR1 and CDR2 (germline): SGDLS, YYNGEE. In DNA, the CDR3 is TGTGCCAGCAGCGTAGGGACGGAACCCCTTGGAAACACCATATATTTT. Its protein is CASSVGTEPLGNTIYF.

The chain recombines TRBV30 with TRBJ1-3; a possible D gene is TRBD1 (6 bases). Germline loops: CDR1 GTSNPN, CDR2 SVGIG (reference sequence). Trimming pared 5 bases from V and 2 bases from J, leaving 13 bases between. This CDR3 has 14 residues. This chain's CDR3 is CAWGKQGAGNTIYF. The CDR3 nucleotides read TGTGCCTGGGGTAAACAGGGTGCTGGAAACACCATATATTTT.

The J gene is TRBJ2-2, the V gene TRBV27; 8 bases are a match to TRBD1. J gave up 1 base and V 7 bases, and 5 bases lay outside the gene matches. The CDR3 length is 15 residues. Germline assignment: CDR1 MNHEY and CDR2 SMNVEV (reference sequence). In nucleotides, the CDR3 is TGTGCCAGCAAACCGGGACAGGTGAACACCGGGGAGCTGTTTTTT. Translating it yields CASKPGQVNTGELFF.